This T cell receptor (beta chain) was identified during a study of blood T cell repertoires in COVID-19. Looking at the study overall: Sites across the United States, Italy and Spain contributed samples from acute and convalescent COVID-19. The analysed material was cDNA or gDNA that came from T cells, B-cell-depleted T cells, or PBMCs.

V shed 4 bases, J shed 6 bases, and the junction held 8 bases outside the gene matches. The V gene's germline CDR1 is LNHDA and CDR2 SQIVND (reference sequence). The CDR3 covers 15 residues. Methods used by the authors: The assay estimated nucleated cells by amplifying reference gene primers. Profiled with immunoSEQ multiplex PCR; TCRdb holds only in-frame clones, not every one. For V, J and clone size, that table is used; D and trimming come from the DNA. Of some 200,000 clones in the sample, around 82% were seen once. Source material: peripheral blood. The chain is built from TRBV19 and TRBJ2-1, with 8 nucleotides matching TRBD1. This receptor was identified in a woman aged 60-75 years with acute or convalescent COVID-19. CDR3 protein: CASSTPPGQGNEQFF. The CDR3 region has the DNA TGTGCCAGTAGTACCCCCCCCGGACAGGGCAATGAGCAGTTCTTC.